The 20 T cell receptor beta chains below all came from one sample that was sequenced in a study of a mutant IDH1 vaccine in newly diagnosed glioma. Antigens for these TCRs are unknown. Regarding time point: week 11, during vaccination. What each vaccine dose contained was 300 ug of mutant IDH1 20-mer peptide, accompanied by topical imiquimod. Assay used: immunoSEQ multiplex PCR; TCRdb lists only in-frame clones, some missing. The data show some 21,000 clones, around nine tenths seen once. The sequencing here drew on PBMCs, taken from a glioma patient whose treatment included an IDH1 peptide vaccine. The source is a woman aged 40 to 50 with glioma.

The chain is built from TRBV6-1 and TRBJ1-5, with D possibly matching TRBD1 (6 bases). The CDR3 spans 15 residues. V was cut by 3 bases and J by 3 bases, with 12 bases left in between. Germline lookup yields CDR1 MNHNS and CDR2 SASEGT. CDR3 nucleotides: TGTGCCAGCAGTGATGCGGGACAAGCCAATCAGCCCCAGCATTTT. This gives the protein CASSDAGQANQPQHF.

The chain links TRBV25-1 to TRBJ2-7; 7 bases are shared with TRBD1. The CDR3 is 14 amino acids. After removal of 3 bases from V and 2 bases from J, the junction contained 4 bases not matched to a gene. Germline V gives CDR1 MGHDK, CDR2 SYGVNS. CDR3 in DNA: TGTGCCAGCAGTGACGACGGGACAGCCTACGAGCAGTACTTC. This sequence encodes CASSDDGTAYEQYF.

The rearrangement links TRBV18 to TRBJ2-1; D remains ambiguous. This CDR3 contains 12 residues. Germline V gene sequence: CDR1 KGHSH, CDR2 LQKENI. V lost 6 bases, J lost 6 bases, and 9 bases lay in between. CDR3 sequence reads: CASSGRVNEQFF. CDR3 in DNA: TGTGCCAGCTCGGGTAGGGTCAATGAGCAGTTCTTC.

The J gene is TRBJ2-5, the V gene TRBV30; D may be TRBD1 (6 bases). The CDR3 consists of 13 residues. V dropped 4 bases and J dropped 0 bases, with 9 bases sitting between them. Germline V gene lookup returns CDR1 GTSNPN and CDR2 SVGIG (reference sequence). The CDR3 nucleotides read TGTGCCTGGACCCGGGACAACCAAGAGACCCAGTACTTC. Translating gives CAWTRDNQETQYF.

Written as DNA, the CDR3 is TGCGCCAGCAGCTTGAACACTGAAGCTTTCTTT. Encoded protein: CASSLNTEAFF. V gene TRBV5-1 combines with J gene TRBJ1-1, with unresolved D. The CDR3 loop spans 11 amino acids. Trimming removed 1 base from V and 2 bases from J, with 0 bases in between. CDR1 is SGHRS and CDR2 is YFSETQ in the germline V gene.

The chain has TRBV7-2 and TRBJ1-1; 9 bases are shared with TRBD1. The CDR3 runs to 14 residues. Germline V gives CDR1 SGHTA, CDR2 FQGNSA. With V trimmed by 5 bases and J by 5 bases, 6 bases remained unmatched. This chain's CDR3 is CASSRRQGGTEAFF. The CDR3, as DNA: TGTGCCAGCAGCCGACGACAGGGGGGGACTGAAGCTTTCTTT.

The rearrangement joins TRBV4-3 to TRBJ1-1, with D possibly being TRBD1 (5 bases). The CDR3 runs to 16 residues. Germline V gene data show CDR1 as LGHNA and CDR2 as YSLEER. V was cut by 7 bases and J by 0 bases, with 18 bases left in between. The DNA for the CDR3 is TGCGCCAGCACCTTCCGATGGGGGTCCTTGAACACTGAAGCTTTCTTT. It translates to CASTFRWGSLNTEAFF.

The chain has TRBV6-1 and TRBJ1-5, with a tentative D call TRBD1 (6 bases). The CDR3 totals 16 residues. With 1 base removed from V and 1 base from J, the gap between germline ends came to 11 bases. Germline lookup yields CDR1 MNHNS and CDR2 SASEGT. CDR3: CASSEDRVKSNQPQHF. As DNA, the CDR3 is TGTGCCAGCAGTGAAGACAGGGTAAAGAGCAATCAGCCCCAGCATTTT.

This chain connects TRBV29-1 to TRBJ1-2, with 9 nucleotides matching TRBD1. Germline V gene data show CDR1 as SQVTM and CDR2 as ANQGSEA. Germline trimming cut 6 bases from V and 5 bases from J; bases unmatched to any gene: 7. The CDR3 covers 13 residues. The CDR3: CSVTGGVEYGYTF. DNA of the CDR3: TGCAGCGTAACAGGGGGCGTTGAGTATGGCTACACCTTC.

The genes are TRBV19 and TRBJ2-7; the match to TRBD1 covers 8 bases. V lost 4 bases and J lost 1; bases outside the gene matches: 6. The CDR3 covers 15 residues. Looked up from germline, CDR1 is LNHDA and CDR2 is SQIVND (reference sequence). The CDR3 here is CASSKPGQASYEQYF. CDR3 in DNA: TGTGCCAGTAGTAAACCGGGACAGGCATCCTACGAGCAGTACTTC.

CDR3 sequence (DNA): TGTGCCAGCAGCTTACGGGGACCACAGGGCTCTGGTAATTCACCCCTCCACTTT. This sequence encodes CASSLRGPQGSGNSPLHF. The genes are TRBV7-2 and TRBJ1-6, with a weak D call TRBD1 (6 bases). The CDR3 is made up of 18 amino acids. The V end lost 2 bases, the J end lost 6 bases, and 20 bases lay between the germline ends. The germline V gene encodes CDR1 SGHTA and CDR2 FQGNSA.

The J gene is TRBJ1-6, the V gene TRBV10-2; TRBD1 matches at 10 bases. Germline V lookup: CDR1 WSHSY, CDR2 SAAADI. The CDR3 is made up of 15 amino acids. Unmatched junction bases numbered 7, after V lost 3 bases and J lost 11 bases. The CDR3, as DNA: TGCGCCAGCAGTGATAGGGGACAGGGGATGGCACCCCTCCACTTT. Translating it yields CASSDRGQGMAPLHF.

This chain connects TRBV4-2 to TRBJ2-2; either TRBD1 or TRBD2 may supply D (5 bases each). Trimming cost V 2 bases and J 4 bases, with 14 bases left between them. The CDR3 extends over 16 amino acids. Germline V gene sequence: CDR1 LGHNA, CDR2 YNFKEQ. Written as DNA, the CDR3 is TGTGCCAGCAGCCAACTTGGGGGACGGGGCACCGGGGAGCTGTTTTTT. It specifies CASSQLGGRGTGELFF.

The CDR3 nucleotides read TGTGCCAGTAGTAGCCCAGTATTTCTTAGCAATCAGCCCCAGCATTTT. Amino acids: CASSSPVFLSNQPQHF. The rearrangement uses TRBV19 and TRBJ1-5; D not certain. This CDR3 comprises 16 residues. Trimming removed 4 bases at V and 0 bases at J, with 13 bases between. Per the germline V gene, CDR1 is LNHDA and CDR2 is SQIVND (reference sequence).

The V gene is TRBV14, the J gene TRBJ1-1; tentative D call: TRBD1 (6 bases). Germline lookup yields CDR1 SGHDN and CDR2 FVKESK. V dropped 0 bases and J dropped 0 bases, with 11 bases sitting between them. The CDR3 sequence is 16 residues long. The CDR3 loop reads CASSQDGQGMNTEAFF. The CDR3, as DNA: TGTGCCAGCAGCCAAGATGGGCAGGGGATGAACACTGAAGCTTTCTTT.

This clone was observed once. The chain carries TRBV25-1 and TRBJ2-1; D uncertain. Germline CDR1 and CDR2: MGHDK and SYGVNS. V was trimmed by 6 bases and J by 0 bases, leaving 12 bases between them. The CDR3 has 15 amino acids. CDR3 residues: CASRELDSSYNEQFF. As DNA, the CDR3 is TGTGCCAGCAGGGAACTCGATAGCTCCTACAATGAGCAGTTCTTC. The variable domain in full, completed from reference TRBV25-1 and TRBJ2-1, reads EADIYQTPRYLVIGTGKKITLECSQTMGHDKMYWYQQDPGMELHLIHYSYGVNSTEKGDLSSESTVSRIRTEHFPLTLESARPSHTSQYLCASRELDSSYNEQFFGPGTRLTVL.

The CDR3 DNA reads as TGTGCCAGCAGCCAAGATAAGGGGAAAGGACCCTACGAGCAGTACTTC. The encoded protein is CASSQDKGKGPYEQYF. This chain connects TRBV14 to TRBJ2-7; weak D call: TRBD1 (5 bases). The germline V gene has CDR1 SGHDN and CDR2 FVKESK. V was pared by 0 bases and J by 2 bases, with 14 bases between. This CDR3 region has 16 residues.

The chain recombines TRBV4-1 with TRBJ2-1, with D tentatively TRBD2 (6 bases). The V end was cut by 2 bases, the J end by 13 bases, with 18 bases between. CDR3 size: 14 residues. Germline CDR1 and CDR2: MGHRA and YSYEKL. CDR3 region: CASSQPRDSPAQFF. The CDR3 nucleotides are TGCGCCAGCAGCCAACCCCGGGACTCCCCGGCTCAGTTCTTC.

This chain uses TRBV30 with TRBJ1-1; D ambiguous. Germline values: CDR1 GTSNPN, CDR2 SVGIG (reference sequence). V was shortened by 4 bases and J by 1 base, with 13 bases between the two germline ends. The CDR3 has 14 residues. CDR3 in amino acids: CAWTPRRKNTEAFF. CDR3 in DNA: TGTGCCTGGACCCCCCGGAGGAAGAACACTGAAGCTTTCTTT. Together with reference TRBV30 and TRBJ1-1, the CDR3 gives the full variable domain: SQTIHQWPATLVQPVGSPLSLECTVEGTSNPNLYWYRQAAGRGLQLLFYSVGIGQISSEVPQNLSASRPQDRQFILSSKKLLLSDSGFYLCAWTPRRKNTEAFFGQGTRLTVV.

The rearrangement links TRBV29-1 to TRBJ1-1, with D uncertain. The CDR3 is made up of 10 amino acids. V lost 7 bases to trimming and J lost 7 bases, with 10 bases between them. Germline V gene data show CDR1 as SQVTM and CDR2 as ANQGSEA. CDR3 bases: TGCAGCGCCGTGGACGGTGAAGCTTTCTTT. Translation: CSAVDGEAFF.